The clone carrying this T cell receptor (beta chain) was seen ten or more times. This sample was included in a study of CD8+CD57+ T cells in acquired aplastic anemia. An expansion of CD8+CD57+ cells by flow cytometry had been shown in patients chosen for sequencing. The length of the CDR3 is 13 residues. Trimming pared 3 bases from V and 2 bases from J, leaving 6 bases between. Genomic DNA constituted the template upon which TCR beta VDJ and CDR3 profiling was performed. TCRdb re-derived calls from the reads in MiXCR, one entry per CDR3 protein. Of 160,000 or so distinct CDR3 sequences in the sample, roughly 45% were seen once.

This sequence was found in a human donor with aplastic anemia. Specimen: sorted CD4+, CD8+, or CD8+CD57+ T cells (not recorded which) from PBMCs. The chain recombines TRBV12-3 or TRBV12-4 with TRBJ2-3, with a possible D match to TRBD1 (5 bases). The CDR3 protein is CASSLDTTDTQYF. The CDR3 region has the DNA TGTGCCAGCAGTTTGGACACCACAGATACGCAGTATTTT.